A single count supports the clone carrying this T cell receptor (beta chain). Its specificity is not known. The record originates from a study of PD-1 blockade in mismatch repair-deficient tumors. Germline values: CDR1 KGHSH, CDR2 LQKENI. The CDR3 loop spans 12 amino acids. The germline V and J ends were trimmed by 2 bases and 8 bases, with 9 bases remaining between them. All patients were mismatch repair deficient, assessed by either PCR or immunohistochemistry. The table came from immunoSEQ multiplex PCR; TCRdb's copy has only in-frame clones and leaves some out. Counted here are around 33,000 clones, around 80% occurring once; the ten biggest clones make up 3% to 3.5%. Overall study findings and caveats: After pembrolizumab, tumor-resident clones rose rapidly, then generally contracted before radiologic responses.

This sample comprised PBMCs, obtained 6 weeks after starting pembrolizumab. V and J are TRBV18 and TRBJ1-2; perhaps TRBD1 as D (6 bases). The receptor's source is an adult with mismatch repair-deficient cancer. The CDR3: CASSPSGEGYTF. CDR3 nucleotides: TGTGCCAGCTCACCATCAGGGGAAGGCTACACCTTC.